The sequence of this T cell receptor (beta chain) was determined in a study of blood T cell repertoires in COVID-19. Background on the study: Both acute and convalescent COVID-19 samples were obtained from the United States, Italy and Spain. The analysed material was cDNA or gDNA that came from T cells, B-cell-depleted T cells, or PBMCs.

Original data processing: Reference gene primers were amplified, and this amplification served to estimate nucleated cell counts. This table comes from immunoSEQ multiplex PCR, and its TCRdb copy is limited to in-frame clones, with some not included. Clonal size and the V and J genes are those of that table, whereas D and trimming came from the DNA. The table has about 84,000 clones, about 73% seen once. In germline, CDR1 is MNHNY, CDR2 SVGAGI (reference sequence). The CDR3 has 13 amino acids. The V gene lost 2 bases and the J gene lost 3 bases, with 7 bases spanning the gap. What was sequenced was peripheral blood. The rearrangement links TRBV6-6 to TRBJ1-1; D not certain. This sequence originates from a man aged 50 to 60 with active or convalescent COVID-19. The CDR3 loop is CASSYSRYTEAFF. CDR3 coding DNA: TGTGCCAGCAGTTACAGCAGGTACACTGAAGCTTTCTTT.